This T cell receptor (beta chain) was recorded in a study of monozygotic twins with inflammatory bowel disease. Study results and limitations: Evidence did not back any single strong signal or clonotype linked to IBD. Patients with IBD had less TCRbeta diversity (inverse Simpson) than their healthy co-twins.

Every TCR library consumed about 3.5 ug of total RNA. cDNA encoding TCRalpha and TCRbeta underwent two nested PCRs of about 15 and 9 cycles, each of which was followed by bead purification. From the 5' RACE reads, TCRdb lists one entry per CDR3 protein and no DNA. This repertoire includes about 350,000 distinct CDR3 sequences. This CDR3 is built from 15 residues. Germline CDR1 reads GTSNPN; CDR2 reads SVGIG (reference sequence). With respect to this clonotype: Its antigen is still unknown.

The chain joins TRBV30 to TRBJ1-5. Sequencing used blood. The sequence was collected from a human donor with ulcerative colitis or Crohn's disease, or a healthy co-twin of an affected twin (not recorded which). CDR3: CAWSVKGRAGQPQHF.